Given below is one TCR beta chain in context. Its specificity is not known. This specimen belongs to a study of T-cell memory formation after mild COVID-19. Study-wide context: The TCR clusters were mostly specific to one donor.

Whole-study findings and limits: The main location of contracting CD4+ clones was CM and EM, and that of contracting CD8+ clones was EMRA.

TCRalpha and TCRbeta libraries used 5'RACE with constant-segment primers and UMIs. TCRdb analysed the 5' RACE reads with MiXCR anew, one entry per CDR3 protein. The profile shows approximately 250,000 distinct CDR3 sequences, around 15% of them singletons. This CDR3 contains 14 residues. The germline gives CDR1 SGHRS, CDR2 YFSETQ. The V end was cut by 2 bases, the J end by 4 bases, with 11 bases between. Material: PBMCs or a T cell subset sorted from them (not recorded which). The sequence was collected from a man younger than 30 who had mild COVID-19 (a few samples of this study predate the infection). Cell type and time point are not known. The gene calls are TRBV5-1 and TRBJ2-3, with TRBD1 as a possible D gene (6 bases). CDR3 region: CASSLQGWADTQYF. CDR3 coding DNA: TGCGCCAGCAGCTTACAGGGTTGGGCAGATACGCAGTATTTT.